The rows below give T cell receptor beta chains drawn from one sample of a study of lymphopenia after photon versus proton radiotherapy. Assay: immunoSEQ multiplex PCR; the TCRdb copy retains only in-frame clones and omits some. The table records around 42,000 clones, roughly 87% of them present only once. Sequencing used peripheral blood, obtained from a patient treated with photon-based radiotherapy. The receptors come from a middle-aged man with gastric cancer. The CDR3 runs from the conserved cysteine through the conserved F or W. A D gene is named only where the DNA matches it firmly. For some rows the clone size is stated as once, few or many, or as a class when expanded; others skip it.

cdr3_length	v_call	clone_size	d_call	j_call	cdr3_aa	cdr3_nt
15	TRBV11-2	NA	TRBD1	TRBJ1-4	CASSLGGTAEEKLFF	TGTGCCAGCAGCTTAGGAGGGACAGCGGAGGAAAAACTGTTTTTT
18	TRBV5-4	NA	TRBD1	TRBJ2-4	CASSHLQGAYEAKNIQYF	TGTGCCAGCAGCCATTTACAGGGGGCTTATGAGGCCAAAAACATTCAGTACTTC
15	TRBV19	NA	TRBD2	TRBJ2-3	CASTSGFAGTDTQYF	TGTGCCAGTACTAGCGGATTCGCAGGCACAGATACGCAGTATTTT
13	TRBV2	once	TRBD1	TRBJ2-7	CASSGTGGDEQYF	TGTGCCAGCAGTGGGACAGGGGGCGACGAGCAGTACTTC
17	TRBV5-4	NA	TRBD2	TRBJ2-7	CASSPIPGLAGEGEQYF	TGTGCCAGCAGCCCTATACCGGGACTAGCGGGGGAAGGCGAGCAGTACTTC
14	TRBV2	NA	TRBD1	TRBJ2-3	CASRGQGGTDTQYF	TGTGCCAGCAGAGGCCAGGGGGGCACAGATACGCAGTATTTT
15	TRBV7-2	NA	NA	TRBJ1-6	CASSSTPQYNSPLHF	TGTGCCAGCAGCTCCACGCCTCAGTATAATTCACCCCTCCACTTT
14	TRBV25-1	few	NA	TRBJ2-7	CASSEEPSVGEQYF	TGTGCCAGCTCCGAGGAGCCCTCAGTTGGGGAGCAGTACTTC
15	TRBV5-4	NA	NA	TRBJ2-5	CASSLEGGGGETQYF	TGTGCCAGCAGCTTGGAGGGCGGAGGGGGTGAGACCCAGTACTTC
14	TRBV19	NA	NA	TRBJ2-7	CASSINSVSYEQYF	TGTGCCAGTAGTATAAACAGCGTCTCCTACGAGCAGTACTTC
15	TRBV7-9	NA	TRBD1	TRBJ1-5	CASSLGQGPNQPQHF	TGTGCCAGCAGCTTGGGACAGGGGCCCAATCAGCCCCAGCATTTT
18	TRBV7-2	NA	NA	TRBJ2-3	CASSLAGVRFSGTDTQYF	TGTGCCAGCAGCTTAGCGGGGGTAAGGTTTTCAGGCACAGATACGCAGTATTTT
13	TRBV6-1	NA	NA	TRBJ1-5	CASCETGLQPQHF	TGTGCCAGCTGCGAAACAGGGTTACAGCCCCAGCATTTT
15	TRBV5-1	NA	TRBD1	TRBJ2-5	CASSSSETGGLTQYF	TGCGCCAGCAGCTCCTCCGAGACAGGGGGCTTGACCCAGTACTTC
16	TRBV19	NA	NA	TRBJ1-1	CASSMPPWDPNTEAFF	TGTGCCAGTAGTATGCCCCCCTGGGATCCGAACACTGAAGCTTTCTTT
11	TRBV21-1	once	NA	TRBJ2-1	CASIKGGPQFF	TGTGCCAGCATCAAGGGGGGGCCGCAGTTCTTC
15	TRBV14	NA	NA	TRBJ2-6	CASSQDGGAANVLTF	TGTGCCAGCAGCCAAGATGGGGGGGCGGCCAACGTCCTGACTTTC
15	TRBV9	NA	NA	TRBJ2-1	CASSGRKSSYNEQFF	TGTGCCAGCAGCGGGCGGAAGAGCTCCTACAATGAGCAGTTCTTC
14	TRBV6-6	NA	TRBD1	TRBJ1-3	CASSRRQGADTIYF	TGTGCCAGCAGTCGAAGACAGGGGGCGGACACCATATATTTT
11	TRBV29-1	NA	NA	TRBJ2-1	CSVERHNEQFF	TGCAGCGTTGAGAGACACAATGAGCAGTTCTTC
12	TRBV10-3	NA	NA	TRBJ2-7	CAISESGPEQYF	TGTGCCATCAGTGAGTCTGGGCCCGAGCAGTACTTC
14	TRBV30	NA	TRBD1	TRBJ1-3	CAWIPQGKGNTIYF	TGTGCCTGGATCCCACAGGGGAAGGGAAACACCATATATTTT
14	TRBV12-5	NA	NA	TRBJ2-3	CASGPPGPLDTQYF	TGTGCTAGTGGCCCGCCGGGACCACTAGATACGCAGTATTTT
15	TRBV15	NA	TRBD1	TRBJ2-1	CATSRPGTGGGEQFF	TGTGCCACCAGCAGACCCGGGACAGGGGGCGGTGAGCAGTTCTTC
17	TRBV19	NA	NA	TRBJ1-1	CASSKNNRDTGHPEAFF	TGTGCCAGTAGCAAAAACAACCGGGACACAGGCCACCCTGAAGCTTTCTTT
15	TRBV5-4	NA	TRBD1	TRBJ1-1	CASSLRGLANTEAFF	TGTGCCAGCAGCTTGAGGGGGCTCGCGAACACTGAAGCTTTCTTT
18	TRBV7-2	NA	TRBD1	TRBJ2-3	CASSHRTKTGGVSDTQYF	TGTGCCAGCAGCCACCGAACCAAGACAGGGGGCGTGTCAGATACGCAGTATTTT
15	TRBV11-2	NA	NA	TRBJ1-1	CASSLDTGGRTEAFF	TGTGCCAGCAGCTTAGATACCGGGGGGCGTACTGAAGCTTTCTTT
11	TRBV2	NA	NA	TRBJ2-7	CASGGSYEQYF	TGTGCCAGCGGGGGCTCCTACGAGCAGTACTTC
15	TRBV28	once	NA	TRBJ2-7	CASSPTTGIYGEQYF	TGTGCCAGCAGTCCAACTACAGGGATCTATGGCGAGCAGTACTTC
14	TRBV7-9	NA	TRBD1	TRBJ2-1	CASSRVDRGNEQFF	TGTGCCAGCAGCCGCGTAGACAGGGGGAATGAGCAGTTCTTC
15	TRBV6-1	NA	NA	TRBJ1-6	CASSGRAPNESPLHF	TGTGCCAGCAGTGGCCGGGCCCCGAACGAATCACCCCTCCACTTT
15	TRBV5-1	NA	NA	TRBJ2-7	CASSWGGSSTYEQYF	TGCGCCAGCAGCTGGGGCGGCAGTTCGACCTACGAGCAGTACTTC
13	TRBV14	NA	NA	TRBJ2-7	CASSQDPGWEQYF	TGTGCCAGCAGCCAAGATCCGGGGTGGGAGCAGTACTTC
11	TRBV7-9	NA	NA	TRBJ2-1	CASSLGVAQFF	TGTGCCAGCAGCTTAGGGGTAGCGCAGTTCTTC
13	TRBV6-1	NA	NA	TRBJ1-2	CASRRDGNYGYTF	TGTGCCAGCAGGAGGGACGGAAACTATGGCTACACCTTC
17	TRBV18	NA	NA	TRBJ2-6	CASSGQGYGSGANVLTF	TGTGCCAGCTCAGGTCAGGGTTATGGCTCTGGGGCCAACGTCCTGACTTTC
16	TRBV15	NA	NA	TRBJ1-1	CATSRDIAGVKTEAFF	TGTGCCACCAGCAGAGATATCGCAGGGGTGAAAACTGAAGCTTTCTTT
16	TRBV9	NA	TRBD1	TRBJ1-3	CASSETGGYSGNTIYF	TGTGCCAGCAGCGAGACAGGGGGGTACTCTGGAAACACCATATATTTT
13	TRBV10-3	NA	TRBD1	TRBJ2-7	CAIKGQGNYEQYF	TGTGCCATCAAAGGACAGGGGAACTACGAGCAGTACTTC
17	TRBV2	NA	TRBD2	TRBJ2-1	CASSENPPSGPYNEQFF	TGTGCCAGCAGTGAAAACCCCCCTAGCGGCCCCTACAATGAGCAGTTCTTC
13	TRBV5-4	NA	TRBD2	TRBJ2-4	CASSLSGGIIQYF	TGTGCCAGCAGCTTGTCGGGGGGTATCATTCAGTACTTC
15	TRBV4-1	NA	NA	TRBJ2-7	CASSQVLVWTYEQYF	TGCGCCAGCAGCCAAGTTTTAGTATGGACCTACGAGCAGTACTTC
12	TRBV29-1	NA	NA	TRBJ2-5	CSVVEAVGTQYF	TGCAGCGTTGTTGAAGCCGTGGGGACCCAGTACTTC
16	TRBV4-1	NA	NA	TRBJ1-1	CASSQEGGGIRTEAFF	TGCGCCAGCAGCCAAGAGGGTGGGGGGATACGTACTGAAGCTTTCTTT
12	TRBV12-5	NA	NA	TRBJ2-5	CASGGSGGTQYF	TGTGCTAGTGGTGGCTCCGGGGGGACCCAGTACTTC
15	TRBV6-6	NA	TRBD1	TRBJ2-7	CASSYGQGAFYEQYF	TGTGCCAGCAGTTACGGGCAGGGGGCTTTCTACGAGCAGTACTTC
16	TRBV7-2	NA	NA	TRBJ2-7	CASSLGRLGQGYEQYF	TGTGCCAGCAGCTTAGGAAGGTTGGGGCAGGGCTACGAGCAGTACTTC